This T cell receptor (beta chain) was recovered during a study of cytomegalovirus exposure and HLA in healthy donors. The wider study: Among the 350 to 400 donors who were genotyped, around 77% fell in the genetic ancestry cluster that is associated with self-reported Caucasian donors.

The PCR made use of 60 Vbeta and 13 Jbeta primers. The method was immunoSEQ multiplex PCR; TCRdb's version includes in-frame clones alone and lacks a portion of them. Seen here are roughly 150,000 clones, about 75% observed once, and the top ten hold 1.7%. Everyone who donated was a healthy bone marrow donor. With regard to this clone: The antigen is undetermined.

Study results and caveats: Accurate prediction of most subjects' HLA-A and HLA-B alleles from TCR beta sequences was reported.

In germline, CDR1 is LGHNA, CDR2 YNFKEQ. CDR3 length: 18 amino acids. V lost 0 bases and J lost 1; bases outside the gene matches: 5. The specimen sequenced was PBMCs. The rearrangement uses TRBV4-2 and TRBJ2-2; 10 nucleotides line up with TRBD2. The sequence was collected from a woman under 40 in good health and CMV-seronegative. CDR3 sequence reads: CASSQDWSGGVNTGELFF. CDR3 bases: TGTGCCAGCAGCCAAGATTGGAGCGGGGGGGTGAACACCGGGGAGCTGTTTTTT.